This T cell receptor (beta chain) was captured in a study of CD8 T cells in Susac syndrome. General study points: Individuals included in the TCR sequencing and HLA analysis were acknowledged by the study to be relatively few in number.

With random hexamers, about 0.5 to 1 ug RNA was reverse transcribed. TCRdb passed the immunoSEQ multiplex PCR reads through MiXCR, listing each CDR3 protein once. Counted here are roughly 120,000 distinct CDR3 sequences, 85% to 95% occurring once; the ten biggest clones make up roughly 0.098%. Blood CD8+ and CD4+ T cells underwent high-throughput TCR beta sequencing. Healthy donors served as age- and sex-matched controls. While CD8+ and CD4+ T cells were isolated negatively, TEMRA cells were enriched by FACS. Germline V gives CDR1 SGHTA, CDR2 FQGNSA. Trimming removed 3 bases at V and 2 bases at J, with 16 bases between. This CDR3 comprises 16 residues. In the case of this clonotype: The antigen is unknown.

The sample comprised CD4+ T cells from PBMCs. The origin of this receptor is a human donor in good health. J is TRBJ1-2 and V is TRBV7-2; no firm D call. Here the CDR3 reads CASSFLSGRTNYGYTF. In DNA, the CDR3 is TGTGCCAGCAGCTTCCTCTCGGGCCGGACGAACTATGGCTACACCTTC.